The next 28 T cell receptor beta chains were all read from a single sample in a study of blood T cell repertoires in COVID-19. Measured with immunoSEQ multiplex PCR; TCRdb has only the in-frame clones, and not every one. This table has over 250,000 clones, over 75% appearing once. Material for sequencing was PBMCs or T cells enriched from blood (not recorded which). These receptors all stem from a woman younger than 45 who had recovered from COVID-19.

The chain couples TRBV11-2 to TRBJ1-5, with TRBD1 identical over 10 bases. V gave up 5 bases and J gave up 2 bases; unmatched junction bases: 3. Germline V gene data show CDR1 as SGHAT and CDR2 as FQNNGV. This CDR3 has 15 amino acids. CDR3 sequence: CASSATGGGNQPQHF. CDR3 nucleotides: TGTGCCAGCAGCGCGACAGGGGGCGGCAATCAGCCCCAGCATTTT.

The V gene is TRBV5-1, the J gene TRBJ2-5, with TRBD1 matching 12 bases. The CDR3 runs to 16 residues. The J segment lost 4 bases and the V segment lost 0 bases, leaving 4 bases of the junction unmatched. Germline CDR1 and CDR2: SGHRS and YFSETQ. For the CDR3, the DNA is TGCGCCAGCAGCTTGGATGGGACAGGGGGCGGAGAGACCCAGTACTTC. This codes for CASSLDGTGGGETQYF.

The chain couples TRBV6-4 to TRBJ1-4, with 8 bases matching TRBD1. The CDR3 has 15 residues. With 8 bases clipped from V and 7 bases from J, the junction kept 12 bases outside the gene matches. The germline CDR1 and CDR2 sequences are MRHNA and SNTAGT. The CDR3 region is CASGPTGAPGEKLFF. The CDR3 DNA follows: TGTGCCAGCGGACCGACAGGGGCCCCGGGTGAAAAACTGTTTTTT.

V and J are TRBV19 and TRBJ2-3; D remains ambiguous. Trimming stripped 0 bases from V and 0 bases from J, with 7 bases between. Germline loops: CDR1 LNHDA, CDR2 SQIVND (reference sequence). CDR3 size: 15 residues. The CDR3 nucleotides read TGTGCCAGTAGTATAGATCTGGCTAGCACAGATACGCAGTATTTT. As protein: CASSIDLASTDTQYF.

The rearrangement uses TRBV4-1 and TRBJ1-5; a weak D match, TRBD1 (5 bases). The CDR3 sequence is 15 residues long. The germline CDR1 and CDR2 sequences are MGHRA and YSYEKL. The V end was cut by 2 bases, the J end by 4 bases, with 12 bases between. The CDR3 loop is CASSQRLQENQPQHF. The CDR3 DNA follows: TGCGCCAGCAGCCAAAGGTTACAGGAGAATCAGCCCCAGCATTTT.

The chain uses TRBV9 and TRBJ2-1, with no clear D. The germline V gene encodes CDR1 SGDLS and CDR2 YYNGEE. The V end was cut by 1 base, the J end by 6 bases, with 5 bases between. The CDR3 is 12 amino acids. DNA for the CDR3: TGTGCCAGCAGCGTATCCGGCAATGAGCAGTTCTTC. It specifies CASSVSGNEQFF. The full variable domain, completed using reference TRBV9 and TRBJ2-1, is DSGVTQTPKHLITATGQRVTLRCSPRSGDLSVYWYQQSLDQGLQFLIQYYNGEERAKGNILERFSAQQFPDLHSELNLSSLELGDSALYFCASSVSGNEQFFGPGTRLTVL.

The chain uses TRBV4-1 and TRBJ2-2; possibly TRBD1 for D (5 bases). CDR3 length equals 15 residues. Germline V gene lookup returns CDR1 MGHRA and CDR2 YSYEKL. V was trimmed by 1 base and J by 6 bases, leaving 12 bases between them. The CDR3 loop is CASSQGAGKAGELFF. The CDR3 nucleotides are TGCGCCAGCAGCCAAGGTGCAGGGAAAGCCGGGGAGCTGTTTTTT.

The V call is TRBV19, the J call TRBJ1-5; D is ambiguous. The CDR3 is 13 amino acids. The V end was cut by 3 bases, the J end by 6 bases, with 9 bases between. The germline V gene has CDR1 LNHDA and CDR2 SQIVND (reference sequence). The chain's CDR3 is CASSMGPSQPQHF. In DNA form, the CDR3 reads TGTGCCAGTAGTATGGGCCCGAGTCAGCCCCAGCATTTT. The whole variable domain, remainder taken from reference TRBV19 and TRBJ1-5, is DGGITQSPKYLFRKEGQNVTLSCEQNLNHDAMYWYRQDPGQGLRLIYYSQIVNDFQKGDIAEGYSVSREKKESFPLTVTSAQKNPTAFYLCASSMGPSQPQHFGDGTRLSIL.

V and J are TRBV11-2 and TRBJ2-7, with 9 bases identical to TRBD1. CDR3 length: 15 amino acids. V trimming: 5 bases; J trimming: 3 bases; junction bases outside the gene matches: 8. Germline V gene lookup returns CDR1 SGHAT and CDR2 FQNNGV. The CDR3 sequence is CASSPRTGANYEQYF. The CDR3 DNA is TGTGCCAGCAGCCCTCGGACAGGGGCCAACTACGAGCAGTACTTC.

The chain uses TRBV21-1 and TRBJ1-2. TRBV21-1 is assigned pseudogene status. This CDR3 region has 12 residues. In DNA, the CDR3 is TGTGCCAGCCAGGGGAGGGGAGCCGGCTACACCTTC. This codes for CASQGRGAGYTF.

The rearrangement links TRBV7-8 to TRBJ2-7; D is unclear. The CDR3 extends over 16 amino acids. Trimming shortened V by 5 bases and J by 0 bases, and 17 bases separated the two germline ends. Germline V gives CDR1 SGHVS, CDR2 FQNEAQ. In DNA form, the CDR3 reads TGTGCCAGCAGCCCCGAGCTCACCAAGAGCTCCTACGAGCAGTACTTC. It is translated as CASSPELTKSSYEQYF.

This rearrangement joins TRBV4-2 to TRBJ1-4; D is unresolved. Trimming took 0 bases from V and 0 from J, leaving 5 bases between them. Germline CDR1 is LGHNA and CDR2 is YNFKEQ. The CDR3 covers 15 residues. The CDR3 DNA follows: TGTGCCAGCAGCCAAGACAGGTCAACTAATGAAAAACTGTTTTTT. Encoded protein: CASSQDRSTNEKLFF.

The gene calls are TRBV2 and TRBJ2-2, with D maybe TRBD2 (6 bases). Trimming cost V 4 bases and J 10 bases, with 19 bases left between them. This CDR3 has 15 residues. CDR1 is SNHLY and CDR2 is FYNNEI in the germline V gene. Here the CDR3 reads CASSGFGGDAAELFF. CDR3 DNA: TGTGCCAGCAGTGGGTTTGGAGGGGACGCGGCGGAGCTGTTTTTT.

The J gene is TRBJ2-4, the V gene TRBV19; weak D call: TRBD2 (5 bases). The CDR3 extends over 16 amino acids. V was cut by 6 bases and J by 1 base, with 16 bases left in between. Germline CDR1 reads LNHDA; CDR2 reads SQIVND (reference sequence). CDR3: CASSVSVPGAKNIQYF. The DNA for the CDR3 is TGTGCCAGTAGCGTTTCAGTCCCGGGGGCCAAAAACATTCAGTACTTC.

CDR3 DNA: TGTGCCAGTAGTATCAGGGGGACTGAGCAGTTCTTC. Protein: CASSIRGTEQFF. The V and J genes are TRBV19 and TRBJ2-1; TRBD1 matches at 7 bases. The trim removed 3 bases at V and 9 bases at J, leaving 2 bases unmatched. Germline loops: CDR1 LNHDA, CDR2 SQIVND (reference sequence). The CDR3 is 12 residues long.

This clone was seen only a few times. The rearrangement links TRBV7-9 to TRBJ2-3; perhaps TRBD1 as D (5 bases). This CDR3 has 15 residues. Trimming pared 2 bases from V and 2 bases from J, leaving 11 bases between. The germline gives CDR1 SEHNR, CDR2 FQNEAQ (reference sequence). In DNA, the CDR3 is TGTGCCAGCAGCTTAAGGGGCAGCCCCACAGATACGCAGTATTTT. This translates into CASSLRGSPTDTQYF.

The rearrangement uses TRBV10-2 and TRBJ1-1, with TRBD1 matching 7 bases. The CDR3 is 13 amino acids. Losses at the gene ends were 6 bases for V and 3 bases for J; bases not matched to a gene: 4. Per the germline V gene, CDR1 is WSHSY and CDR2 is SAAADI. Here the CDR3 reads CASSLTGDTEAFF. For the CDR3, the DNA is TGCGCCAGCAGCTTAACAGGGGACACTGAAGCTTTCTTT.

This chain uses TRBV5-1 with TRBJ2-2; no reliable D call. The germline V gene has CDR1 SGHRS and CDR2 YFSETQ. The CDR3 loop spans 13 amino acids. Between the trimmed V and J ends, which lost 4 bases and 6 bases, there was a span of 10 bases. The CDR3 sequence is CASSDTWPGELFF. CDR3 coding DNA: TGCGCCAGCAGCGACACCTGGCCCGGGGAGCTGTTTTTT.

This sequence joins TRBV25-1 and TRBJ1-4, with TRBD1 identical over 9 bases. Germline CDR1 is MGHDK and CDR2 is SYGVNS. This CDR3 contains 16 residues. V shed 1 base and J 8 bases; nucleotides not matched to a gene: 8. For the CDR3, the DNA is TGTGCCAGCAGTGAATCCCTCGGGACAGGGACCGAAAAACTGTTTTTT. It is translated as CASSESLGTGTEKLFF.

CDR3 in amino acids: CASSFDRGYEQYF. The CDR3 bases are TGTGCCAGCAGCTTCGACAGGGGCTACGAGCAGTACTTC. The genes are TRBV5-4 and TRBJ2-7; 8 bases map to TRBD1. Germline lookup yields CDR1 SGHNT and CDR2 YYREEE (reference sequence). Losses at the gene ends were 2 bases for V and 3 bases for J; bases not matched to a gene: 1. CDR3 size: 13 residues.

The chain combines TRBV9 with TRBJ2-2; 9 bases match TRBD1. The V gene end was trimmed by 0 bases and the J gene end by 6 bases; junction bases not matched to a gene: 12. CDR1 and CDR2 (germline): SGDLS, YYNGEE. The length of the CDR3 is 18 residues. CDR3 DNA: TGTGCCAGCAGCGTAGTTGAATGGGACAGGGAATTTTCCGGGGAGCTGTTTTTT. Translating it yields CASSVVEWDREFSGELFF.

This sequence joins TRBV7-9 and TRBJ1-2; D may be TRBD1 (5 bases). The germline V gene encodes CDR1 SEHNR and CDR2 FQNEAQ (reference sequence). This CDR3 has 16 amino acids. The V and J ends lost 5 bases and 0 bases respectively, with 16 bases between them. DNA of the CDR3: TGTGCCAGCAGCCCCGGCGGGGCTTTAGCTAACTATGGCTACACCTTC. It specifies CASSPGGALANYGYTF.

The V call is TRBV5-6, the J call TRBJ1-1; D perhaps matches TRBD1 (5 bases). The CDR3 is 17 residues long. Germline lookup yields CDR1 SGHDT and CDR2 YYEEEE. Trimming stripped 3 bases from V and 0 bases from J, with 18 bases between. The CDR3 is CASSSPTAPDVNTEAFF. The CDR3 nucleotides are TGTGCCAGCAGCTCCCCGACAGCTCCGGACGTGAACACTGAAGCTTTCTTT.

The V gene is TRBV5-8, the J gene TRBJ1-5; D gene unclear. The ends were cut back, 4 bases at V and 0 bases at J, with 11 bases in the middle. Germline values: CDR1 SGHTS, CDR2 YDEGEE. The CDR3 runs 15 residues. CDR3 bases: TGTGCCAGCAGCGACTCTTTAGATAGCAATCAGCCCCAGCATTTT. It translates to CASSDSLDSNQPQHF.

This chain joins TRBV6-5 and TRBJ1-2, with D tentatively TRBD1 (6 bases). V was shortened by 9 bases and J by 4 bases, with 18 bases between the two germline ends. This CDR3 is 14 amino acids long. Germline V lookup: CDR1 MNHEY, CDR2 SVGAGI. The DNA for the CDR3 is TGTGCCAGTCTTCGGGACAACGGCCCCTATGGCTACACCTTC. It yields the protein CASLRDNGPYGYTF.

This chain links TRBV20-1 with TRBJ2-1; TRBD2 might be the D (5 bases). Germline-derived CDR1 and CDR2 are DFQATT and SNEGSKA (reference sequence). This CDR3 comprises 15 residues. Trimming stripped 3 bases from V and 0 bases from J, with 12 bases between. The CDR3 sequence is CSASGPSGSYNEQFF. The CDR3 nucleotides are TGCAGTGCTAGTGGGCCCAGCGGCTCCTACAATGAGCAGTTCTTC.

This clone was observed a single time. The chain uses TRBV21-1 and TRBJ1-5. TRBV21-1 is classified as a pseudogene. The CDR3 length is 18 residues. CDR3 region: CASSVPGRTLLFNQPQHF. The CDR3 coding sequence is TGTGCCAGCAGCGTCCCTGGACGGACTCTTCTCTTCAATCAGCCCCAGCATTTT.

The CDR3 DNA reads as TGTGCCAGCAGCCAAGATTACAGTAACTATGGCTACACCTTC. Protein sequence: CASSQDYSNYGYTF. The chain combines TRBV4-2 with TRBJ1-2; D uncertain. Trimming shortened V by 0 bases and J by 1 base, and 6 bases separated the two germline ends. CDR3 length: 14 residues. CDR1 is LGHNA and CDR2 is YNFKEQ in the germline V gene.